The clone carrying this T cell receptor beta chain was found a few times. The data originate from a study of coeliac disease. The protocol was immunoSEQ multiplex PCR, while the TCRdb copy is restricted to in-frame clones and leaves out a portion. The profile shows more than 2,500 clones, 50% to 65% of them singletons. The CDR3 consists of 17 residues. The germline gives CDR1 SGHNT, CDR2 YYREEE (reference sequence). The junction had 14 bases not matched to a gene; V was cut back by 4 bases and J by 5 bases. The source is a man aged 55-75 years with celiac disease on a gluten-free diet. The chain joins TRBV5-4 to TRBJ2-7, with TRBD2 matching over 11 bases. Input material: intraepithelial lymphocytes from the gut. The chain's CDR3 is CASSALPLAGGLDEQYF. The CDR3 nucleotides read TGTGCCAGCAGCGCCTTACCCTTAGCGGGGGGGCTCGACGAGCAGTACTTC.